This T cell receptor beta chain was identified in a study of response to subunit inactivated influenza vaccine. TCRdb independently ran MiXCR on the RT-PCR reads; one entry per CDR3 protein. The sample consists of roughly 780,000 distinct CDR3 sequences, approximately 17% of them appearing once. Whole-study findings and limits: Authors suggested few new T cells are recruited by each seasonal influenza vaccination.

Germline CDR1 reads DFQATT; CDR2 reads SNEGSKA (reference sequence). The CDR3 spans 14 residues. V lost 6 bases to trimming and J lost 6 bases, with 17 bases between them. This clonotype was picked up a small number of times. Its antigen is currently unknown. The chain carries TRBV20-1 and TRBJ2-2; maybe TRBD1 (6 bases). The sequencing here drew on PBMCs from blood, taken approximately 5 days after vaccination. The receptor was isolated from a man aged 50-59 years who received an inactivated influenza vaccine. The CDR3 DNA reads as TGCAGTGCGAGGGCAGGGGCTCTCGCCGGGGAGCTGTTTTTT. It yields the protein CSARAGALAGELFF.